This T cell receptor (beta chain) was identified during a study of cytomegalovirus exposure and HLA in healthy donors. With 4 bases removed from V and 5 bases from J, the gap between germline ends came to 12 bases. This CDR3 comprises 14 residues. The germline V gene has CDR1 MNHEY and CDR2 SVGAGI. Both 60 Vbeta primers and 13 Jbeta primers went into the PCR. Profiling relied on immunoSEQ multiplex PCR, and the TCRdb table lists in-frame clones only, not all of them. The sample includes about 190,000 clones, approximately 85% seen only once; the top ten take around 0.75%. Sequences were obtained from PBMCs. The sequence was obtained from a woman younger than 30 in good health and CMV-seronegative. V usage is TRBV6-5 and J usage is TRBJ2-1, with D unresolved. DNA of the CDR3: TGTGCCAGCAGTTTTTTTGCGTCTCACAATGAGCAGTTCTTC. Translated, it gives CASSFFASHNEQFF.